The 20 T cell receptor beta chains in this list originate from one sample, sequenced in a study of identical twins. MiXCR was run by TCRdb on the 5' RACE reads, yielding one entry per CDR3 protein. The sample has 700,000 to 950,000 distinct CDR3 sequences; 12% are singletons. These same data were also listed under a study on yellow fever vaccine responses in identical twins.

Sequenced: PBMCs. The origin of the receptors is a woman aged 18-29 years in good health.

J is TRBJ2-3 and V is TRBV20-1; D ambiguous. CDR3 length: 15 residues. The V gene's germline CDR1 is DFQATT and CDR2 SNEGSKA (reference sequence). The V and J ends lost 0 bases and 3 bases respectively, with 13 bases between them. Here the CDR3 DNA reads TGCAGTGCTAGAGATTTTGGTATTTGGACAGATACGCAGTATTTT. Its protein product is CSARDFGIWTDTQYF.

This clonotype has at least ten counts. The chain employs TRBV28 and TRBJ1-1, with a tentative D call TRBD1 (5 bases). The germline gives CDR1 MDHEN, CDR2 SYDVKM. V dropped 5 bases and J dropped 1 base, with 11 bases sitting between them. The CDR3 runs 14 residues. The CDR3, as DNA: TGTGCCAGCAGTCGTAGGACACCGAACACTGAAGCTTTCTTT. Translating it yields CASSRRTPNTEAFF.

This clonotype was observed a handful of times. The CDR3 reads CASSLGGNWETQYF. CDR3 in DNA: TGTGCCAGCAGCTTAGGGGGGAACTGGGAGACCCAGTACTTC. The rearrangement uses TRBV7-7 and TRBJ2-5; D is possibly TRBD1 or TRBD2 (5 bases each). V lost 1 base to trimming and J lost 5 bases, with 11 bases between them. The germline V gene has CDR1 SSHAT and CDR2 FNYEAQ (reference sequence). This CDR3 comprises 14 residues.

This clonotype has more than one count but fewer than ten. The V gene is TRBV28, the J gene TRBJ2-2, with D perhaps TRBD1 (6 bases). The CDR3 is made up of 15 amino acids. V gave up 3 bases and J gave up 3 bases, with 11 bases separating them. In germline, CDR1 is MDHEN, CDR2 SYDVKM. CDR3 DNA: TGTGCCAGCAGTTTGAGGGGGATTTACACCGGGGAGCTGTTTTTT. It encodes CASSLRGIYTGELFF.

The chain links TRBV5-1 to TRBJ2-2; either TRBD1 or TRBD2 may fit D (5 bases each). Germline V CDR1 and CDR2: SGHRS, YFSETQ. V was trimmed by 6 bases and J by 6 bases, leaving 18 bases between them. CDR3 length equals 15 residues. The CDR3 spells CASIIGTPGSGELFF. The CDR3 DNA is TGCGCCAGCATTATCGGGACCCCGGGGTCCGGGGAGCTGTTTTTT.

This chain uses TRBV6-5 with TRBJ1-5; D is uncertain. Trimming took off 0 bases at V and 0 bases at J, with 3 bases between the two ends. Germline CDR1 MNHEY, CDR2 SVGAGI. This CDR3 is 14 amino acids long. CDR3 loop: CASSYSTSNQPQHF. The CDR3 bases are TGTGCCAGCAGTTACTCGACTAGCAATCAGCCCCAGCATTTT.

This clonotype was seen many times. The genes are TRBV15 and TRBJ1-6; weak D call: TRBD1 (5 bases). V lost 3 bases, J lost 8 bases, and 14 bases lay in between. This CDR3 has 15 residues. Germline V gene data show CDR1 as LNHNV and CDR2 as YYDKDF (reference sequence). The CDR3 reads CATSRGRLGDSPLHF. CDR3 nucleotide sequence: TGTGCCACCAGCAGGGGGCGGCTAGGAGATTCACCCCTCCACTTT.

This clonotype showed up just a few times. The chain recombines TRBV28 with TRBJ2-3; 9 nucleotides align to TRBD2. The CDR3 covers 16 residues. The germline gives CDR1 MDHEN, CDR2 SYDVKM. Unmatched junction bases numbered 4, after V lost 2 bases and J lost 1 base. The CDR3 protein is CASSLSAGGGTDTQYF. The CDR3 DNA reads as TGTGCCAGCAGTTTAAGCGCGGGGGGGGGCACAGATACGCAGTATTTT.

The CDR3 loop is CASSLRDRQYF. CDR3 DNA: TGTGCCAGCAGCCTCAGGGATCGGCAGTACTTC. The gene calls are TRBV7-9 and TRBJ2-7; maybe TRBD1 (5 bases). V was cut by 5 bases and J by 9 bases, with 11 bases left in between. CDR1 SEHNR and CDR2 FQNEAQ come from the germline V gene (reference sequence). The CDR3 spans 11 residues.

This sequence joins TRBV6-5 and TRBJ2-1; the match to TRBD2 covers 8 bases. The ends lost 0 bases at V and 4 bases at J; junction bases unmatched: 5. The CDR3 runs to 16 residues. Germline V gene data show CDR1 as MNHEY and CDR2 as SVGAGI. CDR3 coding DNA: TGTGCCAGCAGTTACTCTGCGGGAGGCAGATACAATGAGCAGTTCTTC. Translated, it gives CASSYSAGGRYNEQFF.

The CDR3 region is CSGHREGTEAFF. The DNA for the CDR3 is TGCAGCGGCCACAGGGAGGGTACAGAAGCTTTCTTT. J is TRBJ1-1 and V is TRBV29-1; weak D call: TRBD1 (6 bases). Germline V lookup: CDR1 SQVTM, CDR2 ANQGSEA. V gave up 7 bases and J gave up 8 bases, with 17 bases separating them. The CDR3 is 12 amino acids.

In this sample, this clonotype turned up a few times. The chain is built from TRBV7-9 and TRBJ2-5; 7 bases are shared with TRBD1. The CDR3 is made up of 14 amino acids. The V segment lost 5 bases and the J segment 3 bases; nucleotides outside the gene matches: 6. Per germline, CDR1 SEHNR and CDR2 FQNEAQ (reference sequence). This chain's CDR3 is CASSPKTGKETQYF. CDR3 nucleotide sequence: TGTGCCAGCAGCCCCAAGACAGGGAAAGAGACCCAGTACTTC.

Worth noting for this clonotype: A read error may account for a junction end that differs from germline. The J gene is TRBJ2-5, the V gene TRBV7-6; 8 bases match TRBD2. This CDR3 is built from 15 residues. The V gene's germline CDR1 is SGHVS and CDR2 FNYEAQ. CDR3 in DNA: TGTGCCAGCAGCTTAGGTAGCGGGGCCCAAGGGACCCAGTACTTC. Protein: CASSLGSGAQGTQYF.

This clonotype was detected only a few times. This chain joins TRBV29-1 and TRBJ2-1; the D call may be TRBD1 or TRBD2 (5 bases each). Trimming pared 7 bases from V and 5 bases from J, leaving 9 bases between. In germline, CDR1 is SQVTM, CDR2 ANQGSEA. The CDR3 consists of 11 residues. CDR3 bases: TGCAGCGGGGGGTTGGACAATGAGCAGTTCTTC. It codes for CSGGLDNEQFF.

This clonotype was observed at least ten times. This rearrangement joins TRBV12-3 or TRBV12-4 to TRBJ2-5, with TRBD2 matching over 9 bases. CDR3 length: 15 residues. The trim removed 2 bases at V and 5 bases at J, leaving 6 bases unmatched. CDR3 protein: CASSLRGLAGETQYF. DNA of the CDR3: TGTGCCAGCAGTTTACGGGGACTAGCAGGGGAGACCCAGTACTTC.

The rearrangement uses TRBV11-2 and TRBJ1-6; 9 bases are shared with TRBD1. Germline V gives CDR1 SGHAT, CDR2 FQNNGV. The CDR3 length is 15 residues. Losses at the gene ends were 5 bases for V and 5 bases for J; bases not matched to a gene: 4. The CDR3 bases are TGTGCCAGCAGCGAACGGACAGGGGATAATTCACCCCTCCACTTT. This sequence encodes CASSERTGDNSPLHF. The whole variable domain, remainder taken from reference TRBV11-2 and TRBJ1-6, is EAGVAQSPRYKIIEKRQSVAFWCNPISGHATLYWYQQILGQGPKLLIQFQNNGVVDDSQLPKDRFSAERLKGVDSTLKIQPAKLEDSAVYLCASSERTGDNSPLHFGNGTRLTVT.

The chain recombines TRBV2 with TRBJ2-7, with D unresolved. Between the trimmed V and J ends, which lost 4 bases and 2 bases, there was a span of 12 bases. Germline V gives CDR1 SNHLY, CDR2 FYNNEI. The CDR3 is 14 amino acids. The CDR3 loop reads CASSGEGPTYEQYF. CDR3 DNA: TGTGCCAGCAGTGGGGAAGGCCCAACCTACGAGCAGTACTTC.

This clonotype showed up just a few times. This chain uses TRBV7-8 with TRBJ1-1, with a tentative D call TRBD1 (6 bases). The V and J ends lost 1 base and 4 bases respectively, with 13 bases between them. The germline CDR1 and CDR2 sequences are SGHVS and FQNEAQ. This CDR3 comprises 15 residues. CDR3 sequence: CASSLDSQGRTEAFF. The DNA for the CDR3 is TGTGCCAGCAGCTTAGACAGTCAGGGGCGCACTGAAGCTTTCTTT. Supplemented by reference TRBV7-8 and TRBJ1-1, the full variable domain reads GAGVSQSPRYKVAKRGQDVALRCDPISGHVSLFWYQQALGQGPEFLTYFQNEAQLDKSGLPSDRFFAERPEGSVSTLKIQRTQQEDSAVYLCASSLDSQGRTEAFFGQGTRLTVV.

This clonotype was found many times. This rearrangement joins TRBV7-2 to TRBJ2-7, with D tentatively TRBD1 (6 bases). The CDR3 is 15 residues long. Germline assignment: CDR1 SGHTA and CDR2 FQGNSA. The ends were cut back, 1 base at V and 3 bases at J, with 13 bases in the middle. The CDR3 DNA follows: TGTGCCAGCAGCTTAGTCGGGACAAGATACTACGAGCAGTACTTC. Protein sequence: CASSLVGTRYYEQYF.

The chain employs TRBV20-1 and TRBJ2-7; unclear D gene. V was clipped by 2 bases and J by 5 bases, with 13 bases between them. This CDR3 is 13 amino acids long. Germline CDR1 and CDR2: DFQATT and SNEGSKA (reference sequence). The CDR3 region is CSARPGMWNEQYF. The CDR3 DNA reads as TGCAGTGCTAGACCGGGCATGTGGAACGAGCAGTACTTC.